A single sample is the source of the 20 T cell receptor beta chains below, sequenced in a study of identical twins. A single record per CDR3 protein comes from TCRdb applying MiXCR to the 5' RACE reads. The sample shows some 320,000 distinct CDR3 sequences, 12% of them seen only once. These same data were also listed under a study on yellow fever vaccine responses in identical twins.

Sequencing input: CD8+ T cells sorted from blood. All receptors derive from a woman aged 18-35 years in good health.

CDR3 sequence (DNA): TGTGCCAGCACGGCGGGGAAAGACACTGAAGCTTTCTTT. Its protein is CASTAGKDTEAFF. The V and J genes are TRBV12-3 or TRBV12-4 and TRBJ1-1, with D unresolved. Trimming took off 7 bases at V and 3 bases at J, with 12 bases between the two ends. The CDR3 extends over 13 amino acids.

The genes are TRBV4-1 and TRBJ2-7, with D uncertain. This CDR3 is 15 amino acids long. Germline values: CDR1 MGHRA, CDR2 YSYEKL. Trimming left V 1 base short and J 0 bases short, with 10 bases between. The CDR3 nucleotides are TGCGCCAGCAGCCAAGGCGTGGTAAGCTCCTACGAGCAGTACTTC. Translation: CASSQGVVSSYEQYF.

This clonotype was observed a handful of times. This chain connects TRBV11-2 to TRBJ2-1, with 10 bases aligning to TRBD2. V shed 5 bases and J 7 bases; nucleotides not matched to a gene: 14. The CDR3 runs to 17 residues. The germline CDR1 and CDR2 sequences are SGHAT and FQNNGV. The CDR3 nucleotides are TGTGCCAGCAGCCGAGGGACTAGCGAGGGAGTTGGTAATGAGCAGTTCTTC. It is translated as CASSRGTSEGVGNEQFF.

This clonotype came up a few times. The rearrangement joins TRBV6-5 to TRBJ2-1; 7 bases map to TRBD1. CDR1 and CDR2 (germline): MNHEY, SVGAGI. This CDR3 comprises 16 residues. J was trimmed by 1 base and V by 0 bases; bases with no gene match: 3. Written as DNA, the CDR3 is TGTGCCAGCAGTTACTCAGACAGGGCTTCCTACAATGAGCAGTTCTTC. Residues: CASSYSDRASYNEQFF.

This clonotype was counted a few times. The rearrangement joins TRBV7-6 to TRBJ2-2; no firm D call. The CDR3 runs to 13 residues. V was pared by 5 bases and J by 6 bases, with 10 bases between. Germline CDR1 is SGHVS and CDR2 is FNYEAQ. For the CDR3, the DNA is TGTGCCAGCAGCCGAATTTCGGCCGGGGAGCTGTTTTTT. It codes for CASSRISAGELFF.

This clonotype has more than one count but fewer than ten. Written as DNA, the CDR3 is TGTGCCAGCAGTCCATCAGGACAGAAATATGGCTACACCTTC. It is translated as CASSPSGQKYGYTF. This chain connects TRBV27 to TRBJ1-2; D perhaps matches TRBD1 (6 bases). The CDR3 runs 14 residues. The V end was cut by 5 bases, the J end by 5 bases, with 15 bases between. The germline V gene has CDR1 MNHEY and CDR2 SMNVEV (reference sequence).

This chain links TRBV6-5 with TRBJ2-7; D is possibly TRBD1 (6 bases). Trimming took off 1 base at V and 1 base at J, with 11 bases between the two ends. This CDR3 contains 15 residues. Germline V CDR1 and CDR2: MNHEY, SVGAGI. CDR3 loop: CASSYLTGLSYEQYF. Written as DNA, the CDR3 is TGTGCCAGCAGTTACTTGACAGGCTTGTCCTACGAGCAGTACTTC.

The V and J genes are TRBV29-1 and TRBJ1-2, with 8 bases aligning to TRBD1. V trimming: 5 bases; J trimming: 4 bases; junction bases outside the gene matches: 6. CDR1 and CDR2 from the germline V gene are SQVTM and ANQGSEA. The CDR3 runs to 13 residues. The CDR3 DNA sequence: TGCAGCGTTCTGGGACAGGAGGGCTATGGCTACACCTTC. Amino acids: CSVLGQEGYGYTF. The variable domain in full, with the rest retrieved from reference TRBV29-1 and TRBJ1-2, is SAVISQKPSRDICQRGTSLTIQCQVDSQVTMMFWYRQQPGQSLTLIATANQGSEATYESGFVIDKFPISRPNLTFSTLTVSNMSPEDSSIYLCSVLGQEGYGYTFGSGTRLTVV.

The chain uses TRBV12-3 or TRBV12-4 and TRBJ1-5, with a weak D call TRBD1 (6 bases). With 1 base removed from V and 5 bases from J, the gap between germline ends came to 12 bases. This CDR3 contains 15 residues. This chain's CDR3 is CASSLGTGPHQPQHF. In nucleotides, the CDR3 is TGTGCCAGCAGTTTAGGCACAGGGCCACATCAGCCCCAGCATTTT.

The chain recombines TRBV5-1 with TRBJ2-2; 10 nucleotides match TRBD1. This CDR3 comprises 21 residues. The V gene end was trimmed by 1 base and the J gene end by 2 bases; junction bases not matched to a gene: 17. Germline CDR1 is SGHRS and CDR2 is YFSETQ. The CDR3 reads CASSLRSRGQGDLPNTGELFF. The CDR3 DNA reads TGCGCCAGCAGCTTGCGTTCGCGTGGACAGGGGGACCTTCCTAACACCGGGGAGCTGTTTTTT.

The rearrangement uses TRBV27 and TRBJ2-5; 8 positions agree with TRBD1. V shed 3 bases, J shed 1 base, and the junction held 7 bases outside the gene matches. Germline CDR1 is MNHEY and CDR2 is SMNVEV (reference sequence). The length of the CDR3 is 16 residues. The CDR3 here is CASSLYTGQAQETQYF. The CDR3 coding sequence is TGTGCCAGCAGTTTGTATACGGGACAGGCCCAAGAGACCCAGTACTTC.

The CDR3 sequence is CATSETSGGGNSPYNEQFF. The DNA for the CDR3 is TGTGCCACCAGCGAAACTAGCGGGGGGGGGAATTCCCCTTACAATGAGCAGTTCTTC. The rearrangement links TRBV24-1 to TRBJ2-1, with TRBD2 identical over 13 bases. The CDR3 contains 19 residues. From germline, CDR1 is KGHDR and CDR2 SFDVKD. Trimming removed 7 bases from V and 4 bases from J; junction bases left unmatched: 15.

The chain recombines TRBV12-3 or TRBV12-4 with TRBJ2-3; 12 bases map to TRBD2. The ends lost 3 bases at V and 6 bases at J; junction bases unmatched: 7. The CDR3 contains 16 residues. The CDR3 reads CASSFASGRASDTQYF. The CDR3 DNA reads TGTGCCAGCAGTTTTGCTAGCGGGAGGGCCTCGGATACGCAGTATTTT.

This clonotype turned up a few times. The chain joins TRBV2 to TRBJ2-4, with D unclear. The V gene's germline CDR1 is SNHLY and CDR2 FYNNEI. This CDR3 is 15 amino acids long. V dropped 0 bases and J dropped 2 bases, with 8 bases sitting between them. The chain's CDR3 is CASSEALGSKNIQYF. The CDR3 DNA reads as TGTGCCAGCAGTGAAGCTTTGGGATCCAAAAACATTCAGTACTTC.

This chain joins TRBV7-9 and TRBJ2-3; TRBD2 matches 11 bases. The CDR3 is 17 residues long. V shed 3 bases, J shed 2 bases, and the junction held 7 bases outside the gene matches. Per germline, CDR1 SEHNR and CDR2 FQNEAQ (reference sequence). CDR3 in amino acids: CASSFSSSGRSTDTQYF. CDR3 DNA: TGTGCCAGCAGCTTCTCGTCTAGCGGGAGGTCCACAGATACGCAGTATTTT.

The chain links TRBV12-3 or TRBV12-4 to TRBJ2-6; 7 bases agree with TRBD1. V was pared by 1 base and J by 2 bases, with 2 bases of the junction left unmatched. The CDR3 covers 16 residues. The CDR3 DNA sequence: TGTGCCAGCAGTTTAGGTCAGGGGGCTGGGGCCAACGTCCTGACTTTC. Its protein product is CASSLGQGAGANVLTF.

The chain uses TRBV6-5 and TRBJ2-7, with D maybe TRBD2 (5 bases). Germline V gene lookup returns CDR1 MNHEY and CDR2 SVGAGI. Deletions cut 2 bases from V and 2 bases from J, with 10 bases between. This CDR3 has 14 amino acids. For the CDR3, the DNA is TGTGCCAGCAGTTACGGCCTAGCTCCCTACGAGCAGTACTTC. It yields the protein CASSYGLAPYEQYF.

This clonotype was recorded a few times. The J gene is TRBJ2-1, the V gene TRBV3-1; 14 bases agree with TRBD2. The ends lost 3 bases at V and 7 bases at J; junction bases unmatched: 5. The germline V gene has CDR1 LGHDT and CDR2 YNNKEL (reference sequence). The CDR3 has 16 amino acids. The CDR3 DNA follows: TGTGCCAGCAGCCACCGCGGGACTAGCGGGGGAAATGAGCAGTTCTTC. This sequence encodes CASSHRGTSGGNEQFF.

V usage is TRBV10-3 and J usage is TRBJ2-5; possibly TRBD2 for D (6 bases). Trimming stripped 0 bases from V and 5 bases from J, with 16 bases between. Germline-derived CDR1 and CDR2 are ENHRY and SYGVKD. The CDR3 totals 16 residues. DNA for the CDR3: TGTGCCATCAGTGAGTCGTTTAGCGGCGGTTTGGAGACCCAGTACTTC. Translated: CAISESFSGGLETQYF.

This clonotype has at least ten counts. The chain combines TRBV3-1 with TRBJ1-6; D gene uncertain. Germline V gene data show CDR1 as LGHDT and CDR2 as YNNKEL (reference sequence). CDR3 size: 12 residues. V gave up 5 bases and J gave up 13 bases, with 12 bases separating them. CDR3 DNA sequence: TGTGCCAGCAGCGACCCCGCCCGGCCCCTCCACTTT. It is translated as CASSDPARPLHF.